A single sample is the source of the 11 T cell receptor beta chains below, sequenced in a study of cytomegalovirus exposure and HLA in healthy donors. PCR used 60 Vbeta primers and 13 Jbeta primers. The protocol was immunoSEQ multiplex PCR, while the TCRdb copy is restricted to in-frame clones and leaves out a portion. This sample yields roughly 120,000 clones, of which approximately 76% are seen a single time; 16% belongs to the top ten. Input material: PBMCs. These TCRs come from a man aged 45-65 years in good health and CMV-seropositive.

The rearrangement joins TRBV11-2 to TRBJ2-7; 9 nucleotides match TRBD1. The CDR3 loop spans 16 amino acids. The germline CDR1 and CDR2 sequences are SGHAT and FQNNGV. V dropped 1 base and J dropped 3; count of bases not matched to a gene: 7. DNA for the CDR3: TGTGCCAGCAGCTTAGGTCGACAGGGGGTTAACTACGAGCAGTACTTC. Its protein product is CASSLGRQGVNYEQYF.

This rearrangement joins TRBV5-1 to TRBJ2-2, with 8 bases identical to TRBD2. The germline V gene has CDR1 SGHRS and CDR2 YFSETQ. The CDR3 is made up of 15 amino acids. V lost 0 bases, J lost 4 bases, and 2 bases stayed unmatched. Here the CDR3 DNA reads TGCGCCAGCAGCTTGGAACTAGCGGCCACCGGGGAGCTGTTTTTT. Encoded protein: CASSLELAATGELFF.

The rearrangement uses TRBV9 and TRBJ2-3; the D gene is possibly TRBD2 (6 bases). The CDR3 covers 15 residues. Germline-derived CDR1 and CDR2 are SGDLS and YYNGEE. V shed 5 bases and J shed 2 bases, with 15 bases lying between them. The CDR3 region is CASSGGAGITDTQYF. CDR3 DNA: TGTGCCAGCAGTGGCGGGGCGGGGATCACAGATACGCAGTATTTT.

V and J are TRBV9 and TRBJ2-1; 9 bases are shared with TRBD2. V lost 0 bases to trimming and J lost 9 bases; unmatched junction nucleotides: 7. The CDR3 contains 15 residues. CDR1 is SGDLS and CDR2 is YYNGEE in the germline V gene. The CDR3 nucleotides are TGTGCCAGCAGCGTAGAGGCGGGGGGGTATTCTGAGCAGTTCTTC. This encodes CASSVEAGGYSEQFF. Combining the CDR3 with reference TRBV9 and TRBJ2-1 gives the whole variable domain DSGVTQTPKHLITATGQRVTLRCSPRSGDLSVYWYQQSLDQGLQFLIQYYNGEERAKGNILERFSAQQFPDLHSELNLSSLELGDSALYFCASSVEAGGYSEQFFGPGTRLTVL.

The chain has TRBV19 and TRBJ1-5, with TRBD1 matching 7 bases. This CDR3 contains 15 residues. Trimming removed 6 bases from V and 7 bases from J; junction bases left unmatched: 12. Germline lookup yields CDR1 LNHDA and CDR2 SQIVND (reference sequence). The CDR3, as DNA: TGTGCCAGTAGGGACATCGGACAGGAGGGACAGCCCCAGCATTTT. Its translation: CASRDIGQEGQPQHF.

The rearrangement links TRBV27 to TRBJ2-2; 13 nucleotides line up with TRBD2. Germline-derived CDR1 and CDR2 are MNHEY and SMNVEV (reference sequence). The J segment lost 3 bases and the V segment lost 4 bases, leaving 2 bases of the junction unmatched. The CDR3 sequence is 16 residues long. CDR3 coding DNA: TGTGCCAGCAGTTCTGGACTAGCGGGAGACACCGGGGAGCTGTTTTTT. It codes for CASSSGLAGDTGELFF.

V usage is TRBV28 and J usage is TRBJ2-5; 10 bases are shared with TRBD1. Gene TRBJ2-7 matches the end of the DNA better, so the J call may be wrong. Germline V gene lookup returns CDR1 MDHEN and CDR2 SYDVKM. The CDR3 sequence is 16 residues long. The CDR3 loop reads CASSLWGDRGDYEQYF. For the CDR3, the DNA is TGTGCCAGCAGTTTATGGGGGGACAGGGGTGACTACGAGCAGTACTTC.

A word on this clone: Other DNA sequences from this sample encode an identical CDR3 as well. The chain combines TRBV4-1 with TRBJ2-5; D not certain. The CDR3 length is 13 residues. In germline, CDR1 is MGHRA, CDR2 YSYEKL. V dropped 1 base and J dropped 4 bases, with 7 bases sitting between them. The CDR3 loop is CASSQGLLETQYF. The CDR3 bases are TGCGCCAGCAGCCAAGGATTACTAGAGACCCAGTACTTC.

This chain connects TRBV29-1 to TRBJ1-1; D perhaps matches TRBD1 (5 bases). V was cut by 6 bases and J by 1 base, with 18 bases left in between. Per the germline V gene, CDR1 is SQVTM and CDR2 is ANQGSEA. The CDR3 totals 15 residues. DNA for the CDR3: TGCAGCGTATCCCGGGGGGGAACCGCGAACACTGAAGCTTTCTTT. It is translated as CSVSRGGTANTEAFF.

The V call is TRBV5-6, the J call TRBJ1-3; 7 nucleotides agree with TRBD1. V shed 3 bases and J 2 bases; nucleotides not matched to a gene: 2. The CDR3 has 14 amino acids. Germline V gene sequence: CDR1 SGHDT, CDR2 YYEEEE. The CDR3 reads CASSSQGAGNTIYF. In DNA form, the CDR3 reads TGTGCCAGCAGCTCGCAGGGGGCTGGAAACACCATATATTTT.

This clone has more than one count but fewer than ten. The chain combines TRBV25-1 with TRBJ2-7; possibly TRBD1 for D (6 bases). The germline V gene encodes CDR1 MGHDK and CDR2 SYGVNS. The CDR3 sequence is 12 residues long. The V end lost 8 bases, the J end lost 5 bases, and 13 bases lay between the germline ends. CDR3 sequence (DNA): TGTGCCAGCCTAGACAGGACCCACGAGCAGTACTTC. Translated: CASLDRTHEQYF.